This TCR beta chain emerged from a study of cytomegalovirus exposure and HLA in healthy donors (dated by TCRdb to the late 2010s). About the study as a whole: According to a later analysis, one platform produced both the 100 to 150 validation repertoires and the 670 or so repertoires of the first cohort. The aim of the study was to test whether cataloging public T cell receptors could identify signatures of past pathogen exposure. A separate validation cohort of approximately 120 different subjects was used in addition to the roughly 720-subject first cohort. To predict cytomegalovirus infection status, the study combined high-throughput TCR immunosequencing, statistical association of individual TCRs with disease status, and machine learning.

In the case of this clone: Its antigen is still unknown. Within one base of it there is no much larger clone, and no base qualities were kept.

Library creation used the immunoSEQ multiplex PCR assay. As for how the authors treated the data: A statistical classification framework was built for diagnosing cytomegalovirus status from the catalog of TCR beta chain sequences. Entries here come from immuneACCESS through TCRdb and include only in-frame sequences with V and J called. Some clones fail to appear in such tables; in the studies checked, an unresolved V gene covers under half of the shortfall, and the cause of the remainder is unknown. The V and J calls and clone size were taken over from that table, and D and trimming were inferred from the DNA. The sample includes roughly 350,000 clones, with 80% to 90% observed a single time. The top ten constitute about 0.8% of the sample. Paper-wide results and their limitations: In vitro tests confirmed that a few of the cytomegalovirus-associated TCR beta chains recognize cytomegalovirus antigens. Most TCR sequences were observed very rarely across donors, whereas some public TCRs were present in many individuals. A later analysis found that TCRs clustered in the first cohort also tended to co-occur in the roughly 120 validation repertoires, with 94% of cluster scores above 0. The authors suggested that the approach could potentially be generalized to other disease states and immunological phenotypes. A later analysis had no HLA typing for the validation cohort, so co-occurrence there was scored across all 120 repertoires. In both the original and validation cohorts, the classifier was reported to diagnose cytomegalovirus status with high specificity and sensitivity. The study gave a list of around 170 TCR beta chains associated with cytomegalovirus.

The germline V gene yields MDHEN for CDR1 and SYDVKM for CDR2. At the junction V is shortened by 8 bases and J by 8 bases; bases outside the gene matches: 7. Its CDR3 holds 14 amino acids, cysteine through phenylalanine. The CDR3 DNA has 42 bases and is translated from base 1. The donors belonged to the validation cohort of over a hundred subjects, which was separate from the roughly 670-subject first cohort. This TCR was recovered from a woman between 18 and 29 years old in good health and CMV-seronegative. The sequence joins TRBV28 to TRBJ2-1; TRBD2 matches 12 bases in the middle. The sequenced material came from PBMCs. The DNA sequence is as follows: TGTGCCAGCCAAGGACTAGCGGGATTCGATGAGCAGTTCTTC. Its protein product is CASQGLAGFDEQFF.